Listed below are T cell receptor beta chains from one sample, sequenced in a study of CD8 T cells in Susac syndrome. One entry per CDR3 protein, called by TCRdb with MiXCR from the immunoSEQ multiplex PCR reads. This table has some 150,000 distinct CDR3 sequences, roughly 95% appearing once. Sample: CD4+ T cells from PBMCs. These receptors were collected from a human donor in good health. Both conserved end residues are part of each CDR3. Each record gives: clone size, CDR3 length, V gene, J gene, D gene, CDR3 DNA, CDR3 protein. The D gene is left open where the match is weak. Clone size, where shown, is once, few, many, or a class for clones that have expanded.

size: -; length: 13; V: TRBV18; J: TRBJ1-1; D: -; DNA: TGTGCCAGCTCCCCGGAGGCGAGAACTGAAGCTTTCTTT; CDR3: CASSPEARTEAFF
size: -; length: 14; V: TRBV5-6; J: TRBJ2-7; D: -; DNA: TGTGCCAGCAGCTCGATCGGGCAACCCTACGAGCAGTACTTC; CDR3: CASSSIGQPYEQYF
size: -; length: 13; V: TRBV19; J: TRBJ2-6; D: -; DNA: TGTGCCACCAGGGATTCTGGGGCCAACGTCCTGACTTTC; CDR3: CATRDSGANVLTF
size: -; length: 14; V: TRBV2; J: TRBJ2-7; D: -; DNA: TGTGCCAGCAGAGCGGGACAGTGGATCTACGAGCAGTACTTC; CDR3: CASRAGQWIYEQYF
size: -; length: 15; V: TRBV4-1; J: TRBJ1-1; D: -; DNA: TGCGCCAGCAGCCAAGATCCGACAGGCCCGGTAAAAGCTTTCTTT; CDR3: CASSQDPTGPVKAFF
size: -; length: 14; V: TRBV20-1; J: TRBJ1-2; D: -; DNA: TGCAGTGCTATCGGACGGCGAGCTAACTATGGCTACACCTTC; CDR3: CSAIGRRANYGYTF
size: -; length: 12; V: TRBV20-1; J: TRBJ2-5; D: TRBD1; DNA: TGCAGTGCTAGGACAGGGCAAGAGACCCAGTACTTC; CDR3: CSARTGQETQYF
size: -; length: 15; V: TRBV5-1; J: TRBJ2-3; D: TRBD2; DNA: TGCGCCAGCAGCCAGGGACTAGCGAGGACCAATTCGCAGTATTTT; CDR3: CASSQGLARTNSQYF
size: -; length: 12; V: TRBV6-1; J: TRBJ2-7; D: -; DNA: TGTGCCAGCAGTGACAATCAGGACGAGCAGTACTTC; CDR3: CASSDNQDEQYF
size: -; length: 15; V: TRBV5-1; J: TRBJ2-3; D: TRBD2; DNA: TGCGCCAGCAGCTACGGGACTAGCGGACCAGATACGCAGTATTTT; CDR3: CASSYGTSGPDTQYF
size: -; length: 14; V: TRBV10-3; J: TRBJ1-2; D: -; DNA: TGTGCCATCAGAGGACGCCTGGACACCTATGGCTACACCTTC; CDR3: CAIRGRLDTYGYTF
size: -; length: 19; V: TRBV4-1; J: TRBJ1-1; D: -; DNA: TGCGCCAGCAGCCCTACTTCCTCCGGGACAACACAGGGGAACACTGAAGCTTTCTTT; CDR3: CASSPTSSGTTQGNTEAFF
size: few; length: 14; V: TRBV19; J: TRBJ2-2; D: -; DNA: TGTGCCAGTAGCCAGGACAGGAACACCGGGGAGCTGTTTTTT; CDR3: CASSQDRNTGELFF
size: -; length: 14; V: TRBV20-1; J: TRBJ2-7; D: -; DNA: TGCAGTGCTAGCGGCCTCCAGGTCTCCTACGAGCAGTACTTC; CDR3: CSASGLQVSYEQYF
size: few; length: 13; V: TRBV7-9; J: TRBJ2-5; D: -; DNA: TGTGCCAGCTCCTATAGCGGCCAAGAGACCCAGTACTTC; CDR3: CASSYSGQETQYF
size: -; length: 16; V: TRBV27; J: TRBJ2-4; D: -; DNA: TGTGCCAGCAGGCCCGATGGGGCAGGGTCCAAAAACATTCAGTACTTC; CDR3: CASRPDGAGSKNIQYF
size: -; length: 13; V: TRBV20-1; J: TRBJ2-7; D: TRBD2; DNA: TGCAGTGCCTGGGCTAGCGGGAACTACGAGCAGTACTTC; CDR3: CSAWASGNYEQYF
size: -; length: 12; V: TRBV19; J: TRBJ1-5; D: -; DNA: TGTGCCAGTAAGTCAGGGTATCAGCCCCAGCATTTT; CDR3: CASKSGYQPQHF
size: -; length: 15; V: TRBV3-1; J: TRBJ1-1; D: -; DNA: TGTGCCAGCAGCCTAAACGGCGACCCTAACACTGAAGCTTTCTTT; CDR3: CASSLNGDPNTEAFF
size: -; length: 13; V: TRBV7-9; J: TRBJ2-2; D: -; DNA: TGTGCCAGCAGCCTCCAGAGATTCGGGGAGCTGTTTTTT; CDR3: CASSLQRFGELFF
size: -; length: 15; V: TRBV7-2; J: TRBJ2-7; D: -; DNA: TGTGCCAGCAGCTTATGGGCAGATTACTCCTACGAGCAGTACTTC; CDR3: CASSLWADYSYEQYF
size: -; length: 15; V: TRBV7-8; J: TRBJ1-1; D: -; DNA: TGTGCCAGCAGCTTTGCCCGGACGGGGGGGACTGAAGCTTTCTTT; CDR3: CASSFARTGGTEAFF